This T cell receptor (beta chain) was documented in a study of somatic mutations in cytotoxic T cells in rheumatoid arthritis. Study background: Selected T-cell populations stained with V beta antibodies were isolated by flow sorting to nearly 100% purity; these included V beta1+ cells subjected to TCRB sequencing. General observations from the study: Per patient, the largest CD8+ clone was found to exceed 20% of CD8+ cells in 8 of 65 cases. Levels of CD8+ T-cell clonality in rheumatoid arthritis patients were statistically indistinguishable from those seen in age-matched healthy controls, with no significant difference. Greater age accompanied higher CD8+ clonality in rheumatoid arthritis patients, a pattern that was absent in healthy controls.

The ends lost 9 bases at V and 0 bases at J; junction bases unmatched: 0. The CDR3 loop spans 12 amino acids. The germline V gene encodes CDR1 SEHNR and CDR2 FQNEAQ (reference sequence). Concerning this clone itself: Its antigen remains unidentified.

Sequenced by immunoSEQ multiplex PCR; TCRdb stores in-frame clones only, minus some. The sample holds 13,000 or so clones, roughly four fifths seen once. The sequencing input was CD8+ T cells sorted from blood. This receptor was identified in a woman aged 55 to 70 in good health. The V gene is TRBV7-9, the J gene TRBJ2-3, with 7 bases lining up with TRBD1. CDR3 nucleotide sequence: TGTGCCAGACAGGGGAGCACAGATACGCAGTATTTT. It translates to CARQGSTDTQYF.